This T cell receptor beta chain originates from a study of cytomegalovirus exposure and HLA in healthy donors. Repertoires were generated with immunoSEQ multiplex PCR, while TCRdb's copy carries only in-frame clones and drops some. Here the sample spans about 98,000 clones, 70% to 90% being singletons. This clone was observed once. Its antigen is unknown. V shed 6 bases and J shed 5 bases, with 13 bases lying between them. CDR1 is ENHRY and CDR2 is SYGVKD in the germline V gene. CDR3 length equals 13 residues. Study results and caveats: CMV antigen specificity was confirmed in vitro for three CMV-associated chains. Reports described diagnosis of cytomegalovirus status by the classifier as highly specific and sensitive.

The chain recombines TRBV10-3 with TRBJ2-5, with D unclear. The specimen sequenced was PBMCs. This receptor was obtained from a woman in her thirties in good health and CMV-seronegative. The CDR3 DNA is TGTGCCATCAGCGGCCGCCAGGTGGAGACCCAGTACTTC. It is translated as CAISGRQVETQYF.